The next 3 T cell receptor beta chains were all read from a single sample in a study of cytomegalovirus exposure and HLA in healthy donors (TCRdb year 2017). The protocol used for the library was the immunoSEQ multiplex PCR assay. For the multiplex PCR, a mixture combining 60 forward primers for TCR Vbeta segments and 13 reverse primers for TCR Jbeta segments was used. TCRdb took over this immuneACCESS table, retaining in-frame rearrangements with V and J assigned. Such tables are incomplete; in checked studies, under half of the missing clones stem from an unresolved V gene, and the remainder is unexplained. This sample has around 120,000 clones in its table, and roughly two thirds of those were observed once. In total, the top ten clones hold 1.6% of the sample. The sample comprised PBMCs. These receptors all come from a man aged 25-40 years in good health and CMV-seropositive.

The chain has TRBV11-3 and TRBJ2-1; D is unclear. This CDR3 spans 15 amino acids. V lost 0 bases and J lost 5, with 11 bases in between. Germline V gene sequence: CDR1 SGHNT, CDR2 YENEEA. For the CDR3, the DNA is TGTGCCAGCAGCTTAGAATCCGCCCGAGACAATGAGCAGTTCTTC. This codes for CASSLESARDNEQFF.

This sequence joins TRBV9 and TRBJ2-4, with a tentative D call TRBD2 (6 bases). Between the trimmed V and J ends, which lost 0 bases and 1 base, there was a span of 11 bases. The CDR3 spans 16 residues. The germline gives CDR1 SGDLS, CDR2 YYNGEE. CDR3 in amino acids: CASSVDGGLAKNIQYF. The CDR3 region has the DNA TGTGCCAGCAGCGTAGATGGGGGGTTGGCCAAAAACATTCAGTACTTC.

The V gene is TRBV7-2, the J gene TRBJ2-5; weak D call: TRBD2 (6 bases). The CDR3 has 15 residues. Looked up from germline, CDR1 is SGHTA and CDR2 is FQGNSA. Deletions cut 2 bases from V and 5 bases from J, with 15 bases between. The CDR3 protein is CASSLNSGAGETQYF. In nucleotides, the CDR3 is TGTGCCAGCAGCTTAAACTCCGGGGCGGGGGAGACCCAGTACTTC.